This T cell receptor (beta chain) was profiled in a study of T cell responses to AZD1222 COVID-19 vaccine. Study conclusions and caveats: Recipients of two AZD1222 doses showed rising Spike-specific TCR breadth and depth. The donors showed a predominance of white British ancestry and of females, with possible underestimation of clonal diversity. Nearly half of spike-specific TCRs reportedly go after variant regions that carry no mutations.

CDR1 is MNHNY and CDR2 is SVGAGI in the germline V gene (reference sequence). The CDR3 is 14 residues long. The V and J ends lost 6 bases and 8 bases, in that order; junction bases with no gene match: 7. Details on this clone: Its specificity is not known.

The repertoire was sequenced with immunoSEQ multiplex PCR; TCRdb's copy has only in-frame clones and lacks some. The sample lists some 140,000 clones, approximately 85% occurring once. The TCR comes from an adult who received the MenACWY meningococcal vaccine as a control. This specimen consisted of peripheral blood, obtained 28 days after the second dose of the MenACWY control vaccine. The chain is built from TRBV6-6 and TRBJ1-6; 7 bases align to TRBD1. CDR3 loop: CASSRGQTDSPLHF. CDR3 bases: TGTGCCAGCAGCAGGGGACAGACAGATTCACCCCTCCACTTT.